This T cell receptor beta chain is drawn from a study of pediatric ulcerative colitis. Study findings and constraints: Clonal expansions reduced rectal repertoire diversity in acute severe colitis. Blood-rectal clonal overlap within each person was significantly higher in ulcerative colitis patients than controls.

Sequencing was performed with immunoSEQ multiplex PCR; in TCRdb, only in-frame clones are kept and a portion is missing. This sample has about 60,000 clones; 75% to 90% occur once, and the top ten carry approximately 1.5%. In the case of this clone: Its target is unknown.

The CDR3 spans 10 residues. Trimming removed 6 bases at V and 5 bases at J, with 8 bases between. Looked up from germline, CDR1 is DFQATT and CDR2 is SNEGSKA (reference sequence). The sample was blood. The chain is built from TRBV20-1 and TRBJ2-7; D call uncertain. This receptor was obtained from a boy under 18 who was a control in a study of pediatric ulcerative colitis. CDR3 sequence: CSAISDEQYF. As DNA, the CDR3 is TGCAGTGCCATAAGTGACGAGCAGTACTTC.